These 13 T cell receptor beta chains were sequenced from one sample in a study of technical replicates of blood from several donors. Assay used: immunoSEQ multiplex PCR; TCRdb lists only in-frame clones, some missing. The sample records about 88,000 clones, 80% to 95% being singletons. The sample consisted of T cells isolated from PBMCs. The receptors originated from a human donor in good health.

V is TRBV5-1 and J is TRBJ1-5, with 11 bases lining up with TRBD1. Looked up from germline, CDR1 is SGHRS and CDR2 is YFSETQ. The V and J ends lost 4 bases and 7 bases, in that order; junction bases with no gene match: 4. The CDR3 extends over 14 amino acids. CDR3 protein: CASSAGTGGQPQHF. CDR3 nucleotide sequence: TGCGCCAGCAGCGCCGGGACAGGGGGGCAGCCCCAGCATTTT.

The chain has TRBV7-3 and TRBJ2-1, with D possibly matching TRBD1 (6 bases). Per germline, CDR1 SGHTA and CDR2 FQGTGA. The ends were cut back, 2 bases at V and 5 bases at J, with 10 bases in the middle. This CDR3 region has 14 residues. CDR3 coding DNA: TGTGCCAGCAGCTTAGGCCGGGACAACAATGAGCAGTTCTTC. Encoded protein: CASSLGRDNNEQFF.

The CDR3 protein is CASSPRQGGYGYTF. DNA for the CDR3: TGCGCCAGCAGCCCTCGACAGGGTGGTTATGGCTACACCTTC. This chain connects TRBV4-1 to TRBJ1-2, with 7 bases matching TRBD1. This CDR3 has 14 amino acids. Germline V gene data show CDR1 as MGHRA and CDR2 as YSYEKL. V lost 4 bases and J lost 5; bases outside the gene matches: 7.

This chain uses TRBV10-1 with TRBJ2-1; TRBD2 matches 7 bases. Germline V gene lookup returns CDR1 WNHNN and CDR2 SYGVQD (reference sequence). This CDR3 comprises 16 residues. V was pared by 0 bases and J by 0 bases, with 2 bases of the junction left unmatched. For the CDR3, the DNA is TGCGCCAGCAGTGAGTCGGCGGGGGACTCCTACAATGAGCAGTTCTTC. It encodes CASSESAGDSYNEQFF.

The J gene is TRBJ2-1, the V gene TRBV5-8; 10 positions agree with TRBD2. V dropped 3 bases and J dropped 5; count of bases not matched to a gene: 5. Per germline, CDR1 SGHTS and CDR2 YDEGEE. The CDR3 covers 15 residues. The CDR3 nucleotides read TGTGCCAGCAGCTCACATAGCGGGGGGCACAATGAGCAGTTCTTC. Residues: CASSSHSGGHNEQFF.

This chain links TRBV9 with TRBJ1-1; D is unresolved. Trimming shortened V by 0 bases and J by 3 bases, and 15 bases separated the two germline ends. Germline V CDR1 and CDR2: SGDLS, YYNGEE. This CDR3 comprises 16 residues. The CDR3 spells CASSVDGAGLDTEAFF. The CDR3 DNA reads TGTGCCAGCAGCGTAGACGGTGCTGGTCTGGACACTGAAGCTTTCTTT.

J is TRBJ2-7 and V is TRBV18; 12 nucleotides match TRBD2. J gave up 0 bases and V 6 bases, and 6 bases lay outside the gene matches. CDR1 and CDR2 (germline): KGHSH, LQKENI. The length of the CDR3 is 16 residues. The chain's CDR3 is CASSQLAGGSSYEQYF. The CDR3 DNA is TGTGCCAGCTCGCAACTAGCGGGAGGTTCCTCCTACGAGCAGTACTTC. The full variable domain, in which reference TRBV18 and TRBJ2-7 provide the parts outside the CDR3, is NAGVMQNPRHLVRRRGQEARLRCSPMKGHSHVYWYRQLPEEGLKFMVYLQKENIIDESGMPKERFSAEFPKEGPSILRIQQVVRGDSAAYFCASSQLAGGSSYEQYFGPGTRLTVT.

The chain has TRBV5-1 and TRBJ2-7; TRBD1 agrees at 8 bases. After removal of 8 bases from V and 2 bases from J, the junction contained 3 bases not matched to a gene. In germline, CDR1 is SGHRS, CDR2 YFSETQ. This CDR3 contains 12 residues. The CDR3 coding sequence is TGCGCCAGGGACAGGGCAACCTACGAGCAGTACTTC. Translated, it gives CARDRATYEQYF.

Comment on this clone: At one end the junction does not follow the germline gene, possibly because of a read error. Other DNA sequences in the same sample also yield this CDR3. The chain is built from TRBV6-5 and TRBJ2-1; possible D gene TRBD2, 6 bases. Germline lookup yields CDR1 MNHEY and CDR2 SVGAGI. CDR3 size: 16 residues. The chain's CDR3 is CASSYSGGDSYNEQFF. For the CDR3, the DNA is TGTGCTAGCAGTTACTCTGGCGGGGACTCCTACAATGAGCAGTTCTTC.

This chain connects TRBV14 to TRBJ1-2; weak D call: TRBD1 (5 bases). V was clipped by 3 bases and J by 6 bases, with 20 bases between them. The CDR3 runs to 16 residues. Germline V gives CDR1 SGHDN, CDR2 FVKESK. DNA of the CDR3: TGTGCCAGCAGCCATAGGGGAATTGGGGGGACCGATGGCTACACCTTC. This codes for CASSHRGIGGTDGYTF. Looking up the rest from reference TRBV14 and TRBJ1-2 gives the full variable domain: EAGVTQFPSHSVIEKGQTVTLRCDPISGHDNLYWYRRVMGKEIKFLLHFVKESKQDESGMPNNRFLAERTGGTYSTLKVQPAELEDSGVYFCASSHRGIGGTDGYTFGSGTRLTVV.

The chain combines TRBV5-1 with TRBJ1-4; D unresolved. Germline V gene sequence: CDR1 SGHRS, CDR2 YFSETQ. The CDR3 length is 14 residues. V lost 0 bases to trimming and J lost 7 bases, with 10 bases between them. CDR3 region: CASSLGASSEKLFF. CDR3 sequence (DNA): TGCGCCAGCAGCTTGGGCGCGTCGAGTGAAAAACTGTTTTTT.

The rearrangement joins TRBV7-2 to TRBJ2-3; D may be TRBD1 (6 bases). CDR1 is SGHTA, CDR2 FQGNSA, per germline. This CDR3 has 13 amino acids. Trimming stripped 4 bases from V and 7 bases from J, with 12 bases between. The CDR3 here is CASSYRVGNTQYF. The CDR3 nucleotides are TGTGCCAGCAGCTACAGGGTCGGGAATACGCAGTATTTT.

CDR3 residues: CASSLDIGLAGSQETQYF. CDR3 in DNA: TGTGCCAGCAGCTTGGATATCGGACTAGCGGGAAGTCAAGAGACCCAGTACTTC. J is TRBJ2-5 and V is TRBV13, with TRBD2 matching over 12 bases. The V and J ends lost 3 bases and 2 bases, in that order; junction bases with no gene match: 10. Per germline, CDR1 PRHDT and CDR2 FYEKMQ (reference sequence). This CDR3 region has 18 residues.